Presented here are 20 T cell receptor beta chains from one specimen sequenced in a study of blood T cell repertoires in COVID-19 (dated by TCRdb to the early 2020s). Libraries were built with the immunoSEQ multiplex PCR assay. TCRdb provides this immuneACCESS table in a form limited to in-frame rearrangements. Some clones are lacking; in checked studies, under half of them reflect an unresolved V gene, and why the rest are absent is not known. This sample gives about 110,000 clones in total; roughly 80% of them show up just once. The top ten clonotypes cover 11% to 15% of the sample. Sequenced: peripheral blood. Source of these receptors: a woman aged 60-70 years with acute or convalescent COVID-19.

V usage is TRBV11-2 and J usage is TRBJ2-2; D perhaps matches TRBD2 (6 bases). The CDR3 consists of 14 residues. Trimming stripped 4 bases from V and 8 bases from J, with 14 bases between. Germline loops: CDR1 SGHAT, CDR2 FQNNGV. The CDR3 DNA follows: TGTGCCAGCAGCTCCGGGACTTCTAAGGGGGAGCTGTTTTTT. This sequence encodes CASSSGTSKGELFF.

The sample holds one count of this clone. The rearrangement uses TRBV4-1 and TRBJ2-7; D remains unclear. V was shortened by 2 bases and J by 0 bases, with 8 bases between the two germline ends. The CDR3 has 14 residues. Germline assignment: CDR1 MGHRA and CDR2 YSYEKL. CDR3 in DNA: TGCGCCAGCAGCCAACAGGTTTACTCCTACGAGCAGTACTTC. It yields the protein CASSQQVYSYEQYF.

V usage is TRBV6-6 and J usage is TRBJ1-4; tentative D call: TRBD1 (6 bases). The V end was cut by 5 bases, the J end by 3 bases, with 16 bases between. The germline V gene encodes CDR1 MNHNY and CDR2 SVGAGI (reference sequence). The CDR3 contains 16 residues. CDR3 nucleotides: TGTGCCAGCAGTCGAAGCGGGGGCAGGGCTAATGAAAAACTGTTTTTT. Translated: CASSRSGGRANEKLFF.

The chain employs TRBV2 and TRBJ2-1, with 7 bases matching TRBD2. V shed 2 bases, J shed 6 bases, and the junction held 7 bases outside the gene matches. CDR3 length: 15 residues. Per germline, CDR1 SNHLY and CDR2 FYNNEI. The CDR3 sequence: CASSELAAGRNEQFF. As DNA, the CDR3 is TGTGCCAGCAGTGAACTAGCGGCTGGGCGCAATGAGCAGTTCTTC.

The chain couples TRBV21-1 to TRBJ2-1; the D call of TRBD1 is as the table states it, not checked on the DNA. TRBV21-1 is termed a pseudogene. The CDR3 has 13 amino acids. CDR3 sequence (DNA): TGTGCCAGCAGCTCACCGAACAGTGGTGAGCAGTTCTTC. Protein product: CASSSPNSGEQFF.

This chain connects TRBV28 to TRBJ1-5, with 10 bases fitting TRBD1. Germline assignment: CDR1 MDHEN and CDR2 SYDVKM. V lost 8 bases to trimming and J lost 5 bases; unmatched junction nucleotides: 6. The CDR3 is made up of 14 amino acids. CDR3 nucleotides: TGTGCCAGCGGGCCGGGACAGGGGCATCAGCCCCAGCATTTT. Translation gives CASGPGQGHQPQHF.

The chain combines TRBV4-1 with TRBJ2-1; D not resolved. Germline V lookup: CDR1 MGHRA, CDR2 YSYEKL. This CDR3 region has 12 residues. V gave up 6 bases and J gave up 3 bases, with 6 bases separating them. The CDR3 sequence: CASRSLYNEQFF. The DNA of the CDR3 is TGCGCCAGCAGGTCCCTCTACAATGAGCAGTTCTTC.

The CDR3 here is CASSIPTGAGNEKLFF. CDR3 DNA: TGTGCCAGCAGCATACCGACAGGGGCCGGTAATGAAAAACTGTTTTTT. J is TRBJ1-4 and V is TRBV5-4, with TRBD1 identical over 8 bases. Per the germline V gene, CDR1 is SGHNT and CDR2 is YYREEE (reference sequence). With 4 bases clipped from V and 4 bases from J, the junction kept 9 bases outside the gene matches. This CDR3 is 16 amino acids long.

The chain is built from TRBV18 and TRBJ2-7; the match to TRBD1 covers 7 bases. Germline lookup yields CDR1 KGHSH and CDR2 LQKENI. This CDR3 spans 14 amino acids. Losses at the gene ends were 6 bases for V and 4 bases for J; bases not matched to a gene: 9. The chain's CDR3 is CASSMSGGAYEQYF. The CDR3 DNA sequence: TGTGCCAGCTCTATGTCAGGGGGTGCATACGAGCAGTACTTC.

The rearrangement links TRBV2 to TRBJ1-6, with D hard to call. Trimming left V 3 bases short and J 7 bases short, with 7 bases between. CDR3 length: 13 residues. Germline values: CDR1 SNHLY, CDR2 FYNNEI. The CDR3 sequence is CASSDTRNSPLHF. The CDR3 nucleotides read TGTGCCAGCAGTGACACGAGGAATTCACCCCTCCACTTT.

The chain joins TRBV5-5 to TRBJ2-2, with TRBD2 as a possible D gene (6 bases). Trimming took 0 bases from V and 10 from J, leaving 22 bases between them. CDR1 is SGHKS and CDR2 is YYEKEE in the germline V gene (reference sequence). This CDR3 is built from 17 residues. This CDR3 reads CASSLGVGGPRKEELFF. DNA of the CDR3: TGTGCCAGCAGCTTGGGCGTAGGAGGGCCACGGAAGGAGGAGCTGTTTTTT.

The V gene is TRBV2, the J gene TRBJ1-4; the D is unclear. The CDR3 extends over 13 amino acids. CDR1 is SNHLY, CDR2 FYNNEI, per germline. The V end lost 8 bases, the J end lost 2 bases, and 9 bases lay between the germline ends. This CDR3 reads CASRGQTNEKLFF. Written as DNA, the CDR3 is TGTGCCAGCCGCGGGCAGACTAATGAAAAACTGTTTTTT. The variable domain in full, with the rest retrieved from reference TRBV2 and TRBJ1-4, is EPEVTQTPSHQVTQMGQEVILRCVPISNHLYFYWYRQILGQKVEFLVSFYNNEISEKSEIFDDQFSVERPDGSNFTLKIRSTKLEDSAMYFCASRGQTNEKLFFGSGTQLSVL.

The chain links TRBV28 to TRBJ1-5, with TRBD1 as a possible D gene (6 bases). V was shortened by 1 base and J by 5 bases, with 6 bases between the two germline ends. Germline V lookup: CDR1 MDHEN, CDR2 SYDVKM. CDR3 length: 13 amino acids. This chain's CDR3 is CASSLYRDQPQHF. CDR3 nucleotide sequence: TGTGCCAGCAGTTTATACAGGGATCAGCCCCAGCATTTT. The full variable domain, with the rest looked up from reference TRBV28 and TRBJ1-5, is DVKVTQSSRYLVKRTGEKVFLECVQDMDHENMFWYRQDPGLGLRLIYFSYDVKMKEKGDIPEGYSVSREKKERFSLILESASTNQTSMYLCASSLYRDQPQHFGDGTRLSIL.

J is TRBJ2-1 and V is TRBV7-2; 7 nucleotides align to TRBD2. The CDR3 is 14 amino acids. Trimming removed 5 bases from V and 7 bases from J; junction bases left unmatched: 8. CDR1 is SGHTA and CDR2 is FQGNSA in the germline V gene. Here the CDR3 DNA reads TGTGCCAGCAGCGTGGGGGGGTCCTCGAATGAGCAGTTCTTC. Protein product: CASSVGGSSNEQFF.

This chain links TRBV2 with TRBJ2-3, with 7 bases identical to TRBD1. Germline values: CDR1 SNHLY, CDR2 FYNNEI. Trimming cost V 4 bases and J 3 bases; bases outside gene matches: 4. The CDR3 has 14 amino acids. The CDR3 sequence is CASSGQGRTDTQYF. CDR3 in DNA: TGTGCCAGCAGTGGACAGGGTAGGACAGATACGCAGTATTTT. Looking up the rest from reference TRBV2 and TRBJ2-3 gives the full variable domain: EPEVTQTPSHQVTQMGQEVILRCVPISNHLYFYWYRQILGQKVEFLVSFYNNEISEKSEIFDDQFSVERPDGSNFTLKIRSTKLEDSAMYFCASSGQGRTDTQYFGPGTRLTVL.

The chain links TRBV27 to TRBJ1-2, with TRBD1 identical over 9 bases. The V gene's germline CDR1 is MNHEY and CDR2 SMNVEV (reference sequence). The junction had 8 bases not matched to a gene; V was cut back by 4 bases and J by 5 bases. The CDR3 loop spans 15 amino acids. The chain's CDR3 is CASSSPRDRVYGYTF. The CDR3, as DNA: TGTGCCAGCAGTTCTCCCCGGGACAGGGTGTATGGCTACACCTTC.

V gene TRBV19 combines with J gene TRBJ2-7, with TRBD2 identical over 9 bases. The V gene end was trimmed by 4 bases and the J gene end by 6 bases; junction bases not matched to a gene: 10. The CDR3 has 15 amino acids. Germline CDR1 is LNHDA and CDR2 is SQIVND (reference sequence). The CDR3 reads CASSSGGSGRSEQYF. The DNA of the CDR3 is TGTGCCAGTAGTAGCGGAGGTAGCGGGAGAAGCGAGCAGTACTTC.

This clone was detected only once. The chain recombines TRBV19 with TRBJ1-5; TRBD1 is a possible D gene (6 bases). Trimming removed 10 bases from V and 0 bases from J, with 13 bases in between. The CDR3 sequence is 14 residues long. Germline V lookup: CDR1 LNHDA, CDR2 SQIVND (reference sequence). The CDR3 coding sequence is TGTGCCACCACACCAGGGGATAGCAATCAGCCCCAGCATTTT. Translation: CATTPGDSNQPQHF.

This clone was counted between two and nine times. V gene TRBV6-5 combines with J gene TRBJ2-7, with 7 bases lining up with TRBD1. CDR1 is MNHEY, CDR2 SVGAGI, per germline. J was trimmed by 2 bases and V by 8 bases; bases with no gene match: 6. There are 13 residues in the CDR3. The DNA for the CDR3 is TGTGCCAGCGGTCCGGGACAGACCTACGAGCAGTACTTC. The encoded protein is CASGPGQTYEQYF.

The chain links TRBV11-1 to TRBJ2-1, with TRBD1 as a possible D gene (6 bases). The V and J ends lost 5 bases and 6 bases respectively, with 17 bases between them. The CDR3 extends over 15 amino acids. CDR1 and CDR2 from the germline V gene are SGHAT and FQDESV (reference sequence). CDR3 sequence (DNA): TGTGCCAGCAGCCAACAGGGTTTGCGGGCCAATGAGCAGTTCTTC. It encodes CASSQQGLRANEQFF.